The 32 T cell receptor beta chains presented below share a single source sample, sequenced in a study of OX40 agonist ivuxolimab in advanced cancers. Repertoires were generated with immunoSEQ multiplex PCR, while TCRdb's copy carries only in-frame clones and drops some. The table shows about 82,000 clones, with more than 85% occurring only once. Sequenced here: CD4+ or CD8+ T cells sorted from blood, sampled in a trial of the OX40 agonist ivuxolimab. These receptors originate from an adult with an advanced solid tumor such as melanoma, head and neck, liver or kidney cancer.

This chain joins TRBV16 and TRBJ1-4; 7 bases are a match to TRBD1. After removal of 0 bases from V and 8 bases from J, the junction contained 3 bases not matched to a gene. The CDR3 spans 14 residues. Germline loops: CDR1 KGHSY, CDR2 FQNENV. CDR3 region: CASSQSTGFEKLFF. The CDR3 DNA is TGTGCCAGCAGCCAATCGACAGGGTTCGAAAAACTGTTTTTT.

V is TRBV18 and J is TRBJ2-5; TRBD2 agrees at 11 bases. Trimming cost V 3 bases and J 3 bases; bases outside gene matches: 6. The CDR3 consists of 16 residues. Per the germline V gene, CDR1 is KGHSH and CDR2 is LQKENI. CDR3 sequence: CASSPPLAGGKETQYF. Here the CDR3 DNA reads TGTGCCAGCTCACCCCCCCTAGCGGGAGGCAAAGAGACCCAGTACTTC.

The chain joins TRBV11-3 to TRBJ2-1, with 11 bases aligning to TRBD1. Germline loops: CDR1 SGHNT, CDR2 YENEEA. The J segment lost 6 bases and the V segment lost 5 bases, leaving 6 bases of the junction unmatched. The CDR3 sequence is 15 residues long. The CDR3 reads CASSLGQGAANEQFF. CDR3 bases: TGTGCCAGCAGCCTCGGACAGGGGGCTGCCAATGAGCAGTTCTTC.

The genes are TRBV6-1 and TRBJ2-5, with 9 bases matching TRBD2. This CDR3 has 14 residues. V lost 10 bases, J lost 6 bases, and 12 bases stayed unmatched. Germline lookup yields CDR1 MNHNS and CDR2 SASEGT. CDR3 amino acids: CAIRPGGGAQTQYF. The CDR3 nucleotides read TGTGCCATACGCCCGGGCGGGGGGGCCCAGACCCAGTACTTC.

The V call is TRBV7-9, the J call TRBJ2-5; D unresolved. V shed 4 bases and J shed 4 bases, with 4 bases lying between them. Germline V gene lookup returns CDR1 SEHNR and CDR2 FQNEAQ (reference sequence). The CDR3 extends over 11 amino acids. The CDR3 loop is CASSSRETQYF. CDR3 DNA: TGTGCCAGCAGCTCTAGAGAGACCCAGTACTTC.

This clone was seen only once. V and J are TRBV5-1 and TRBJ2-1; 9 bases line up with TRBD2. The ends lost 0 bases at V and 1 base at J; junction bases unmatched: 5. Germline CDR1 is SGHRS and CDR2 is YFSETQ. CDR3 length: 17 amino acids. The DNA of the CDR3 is TGCGCCAGCAGCTTGGTTCCCCTAGCGGGGTCCTACAATGAGCAGTTCTTC. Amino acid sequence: CASSLVPLAGSYNEQFF.

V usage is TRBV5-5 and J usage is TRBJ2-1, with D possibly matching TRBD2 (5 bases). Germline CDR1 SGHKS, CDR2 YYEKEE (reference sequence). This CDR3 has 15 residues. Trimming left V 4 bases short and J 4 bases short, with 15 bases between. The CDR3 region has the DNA TGTGCCAGCAGCGTCCAGGAGGCGGTTTACAATGAGCAGTTCTTC. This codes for CASSVQEAVYNEQFF.

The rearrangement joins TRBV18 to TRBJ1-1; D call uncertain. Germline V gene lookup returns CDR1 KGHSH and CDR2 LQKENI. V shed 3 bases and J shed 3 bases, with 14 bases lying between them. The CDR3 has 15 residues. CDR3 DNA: TGTGCCAGCTCACCTGCGGAAGGGTTCTACACTGAAGCTTTCTTT. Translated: CASSPAEGFYTEAFF.

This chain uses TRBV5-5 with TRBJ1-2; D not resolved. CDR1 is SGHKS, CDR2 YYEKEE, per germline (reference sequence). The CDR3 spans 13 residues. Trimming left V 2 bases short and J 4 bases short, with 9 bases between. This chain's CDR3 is CASSFLQSYGYTF. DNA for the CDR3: TGTGCCAGCAGCTTTTTACAGTCCTATGGCTACACCTTC.

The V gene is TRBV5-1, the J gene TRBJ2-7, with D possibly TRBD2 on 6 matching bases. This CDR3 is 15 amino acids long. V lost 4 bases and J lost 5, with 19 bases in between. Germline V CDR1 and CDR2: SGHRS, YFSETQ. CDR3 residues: CASSPAGGTVDEQYF. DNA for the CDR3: TGCGCCAGCAGCCCCGCTGGGGGGACGGTGGACGAGCAGTACTTC. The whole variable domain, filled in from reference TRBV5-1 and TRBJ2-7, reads KAGVTQTPRYLIKTRGQQVTLSCSPISGHRSVSWYQQTPGQGLQFLFEYFSETQRNKGNFPGRFSGRQFSNSRSEMNVSTLELGDSALYLCASSPAGGTVDEQYFGPGTRLTVT.

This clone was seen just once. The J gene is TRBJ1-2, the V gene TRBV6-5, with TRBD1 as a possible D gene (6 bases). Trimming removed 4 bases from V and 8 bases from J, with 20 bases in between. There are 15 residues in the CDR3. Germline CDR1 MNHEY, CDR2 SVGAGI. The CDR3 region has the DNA TGTGCCAGCAGTTCCCCTCAGGCAGGGGCGAAAGGCTACACCTTC. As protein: CASSSPQAGAKGYTF.

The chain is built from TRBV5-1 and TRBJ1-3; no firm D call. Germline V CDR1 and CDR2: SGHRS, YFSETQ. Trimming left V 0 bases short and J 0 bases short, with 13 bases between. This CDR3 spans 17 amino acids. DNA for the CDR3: TGCGCCAGCAGCTTGGACCCCGCAGGCAACTCTGGAAACACCATATATTTT. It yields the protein CASSLDPAGNSGNTIYF.

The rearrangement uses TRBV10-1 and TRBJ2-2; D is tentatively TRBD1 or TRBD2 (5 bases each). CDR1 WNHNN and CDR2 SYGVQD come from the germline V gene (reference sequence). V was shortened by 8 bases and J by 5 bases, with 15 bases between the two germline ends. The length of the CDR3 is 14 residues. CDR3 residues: CASRDGTPTGELFF. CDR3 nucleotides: TGCGCCAGCCGGGACGGAACTCCGACCGGGGAGCTGTTTTTT.

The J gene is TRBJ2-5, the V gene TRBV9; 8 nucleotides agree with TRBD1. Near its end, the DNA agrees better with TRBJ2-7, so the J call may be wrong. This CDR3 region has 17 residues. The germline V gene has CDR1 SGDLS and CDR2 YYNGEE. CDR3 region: CASSVGLWGQDDYEQYF. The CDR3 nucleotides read TGTGCCAGCAGCGTAGGATTGTGGGGACAGGACGACTACGAGCAGTACTTC.

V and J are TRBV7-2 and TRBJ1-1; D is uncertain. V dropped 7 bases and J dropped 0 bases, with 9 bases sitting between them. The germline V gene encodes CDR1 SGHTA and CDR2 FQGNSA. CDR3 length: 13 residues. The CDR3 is CASKGLMNTEAFF. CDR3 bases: TGTGCCAGCAAAGGACTCATGAACACTGAAGCTTTCTTT.

In DNA form, the CDR3 reads TGCGCCAGCAGCTTGGTTACAGCCGCCTCCTATAATTCACCCCTCCACTTT. This codes for CASSLVTAASYNSPLHF. The chain recombines TRBV5-1 with TRBJ1-6; D gene unclear. Trimming left V 0 bases short and J 0 bases short, with 10 bases between. CDR1 and CDR2 from the germline V gene are SGHRS and YFSETQ. The CDR3 has 17 residues.

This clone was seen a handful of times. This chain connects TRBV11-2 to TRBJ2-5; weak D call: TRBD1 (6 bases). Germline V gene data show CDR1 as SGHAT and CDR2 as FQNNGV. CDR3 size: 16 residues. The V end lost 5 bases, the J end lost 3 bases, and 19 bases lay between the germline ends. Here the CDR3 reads CASSPTWRTVEETQYF. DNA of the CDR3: TGTGCCAGCAGCCCAACGTGGCGGACAGTTGAAGAGACCCAGTACTTC. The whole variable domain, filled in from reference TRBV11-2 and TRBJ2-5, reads EAGVAQSPRYKIIEKRQSVAFWCNPISGHATLYWYQQILGQGPKLLIQFQNNGVVDDSQLPKDRFSAERLKGVDSTLKIQPAKLEDSAVYLCASSPTWRTVEETQYFGPGTRLLVL.

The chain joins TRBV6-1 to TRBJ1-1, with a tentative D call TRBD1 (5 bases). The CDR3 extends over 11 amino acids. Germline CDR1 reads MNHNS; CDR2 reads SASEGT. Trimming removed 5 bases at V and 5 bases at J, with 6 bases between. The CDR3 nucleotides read TGTGCCAGCAGTAGGACAACTGAAGCTTTCTTT. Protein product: CASSRTTEAFF.

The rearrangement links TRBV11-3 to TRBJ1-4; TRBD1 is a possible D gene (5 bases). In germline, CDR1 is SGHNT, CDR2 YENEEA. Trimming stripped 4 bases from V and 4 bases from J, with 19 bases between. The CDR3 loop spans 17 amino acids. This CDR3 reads CASSSSGTQTRNEKLFF. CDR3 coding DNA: TGTGCCAGCAGCTCCTCCGGGACTCAAACCCGTAATGAAAAACTGTTTTTT.

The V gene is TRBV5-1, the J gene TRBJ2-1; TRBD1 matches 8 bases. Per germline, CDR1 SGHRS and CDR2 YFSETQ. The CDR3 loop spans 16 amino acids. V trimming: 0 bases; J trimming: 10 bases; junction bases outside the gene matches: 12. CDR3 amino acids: CASSLARGRGLSEQFF. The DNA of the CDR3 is TGCGCCAGCAGCTTGGCCCGGGGCAGGGGGCTTTCCGAGCAGTTCTTC.

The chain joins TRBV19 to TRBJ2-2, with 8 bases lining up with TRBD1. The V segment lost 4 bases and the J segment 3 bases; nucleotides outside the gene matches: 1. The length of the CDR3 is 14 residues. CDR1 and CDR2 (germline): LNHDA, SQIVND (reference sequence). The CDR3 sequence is CASSRTGHTGELFF. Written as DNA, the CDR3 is TGTGCCAGTAGTAGGACAGGGCACACCGGGGAGCTGTTTTTT.

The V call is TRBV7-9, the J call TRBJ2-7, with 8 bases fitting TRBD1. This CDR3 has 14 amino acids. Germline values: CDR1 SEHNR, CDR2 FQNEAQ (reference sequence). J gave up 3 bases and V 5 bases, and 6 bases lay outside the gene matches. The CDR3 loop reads CASSTWDRNYEQYF. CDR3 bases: TGTGCCAGCAGCACCTGGGACAGGAACTACGAGCAGTACTTC.

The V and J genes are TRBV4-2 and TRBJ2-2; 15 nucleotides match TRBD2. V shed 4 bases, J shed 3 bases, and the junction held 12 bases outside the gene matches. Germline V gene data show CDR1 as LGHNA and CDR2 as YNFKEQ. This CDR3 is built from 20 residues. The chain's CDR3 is CASSPQSGTSGRTDTGELFF. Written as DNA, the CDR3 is TGTGCCAGCAGCCCCCAAAGCGGGACTAGCGGGAGGACAGACACCGGGGAGCTGTTTTTT.

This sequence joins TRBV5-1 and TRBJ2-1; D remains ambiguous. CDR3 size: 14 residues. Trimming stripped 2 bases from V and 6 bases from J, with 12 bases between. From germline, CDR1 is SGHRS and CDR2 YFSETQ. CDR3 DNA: TGCGCCAGCAGCTTCCTCGTGGTTTCCAATGAGCAGTTCTTC. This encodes CASSFLVVSNEQFF.

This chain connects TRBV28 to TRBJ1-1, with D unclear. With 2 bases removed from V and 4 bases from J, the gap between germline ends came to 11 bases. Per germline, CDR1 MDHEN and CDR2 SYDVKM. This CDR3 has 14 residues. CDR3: CASSLGVLGTEAFF. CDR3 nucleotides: TGTGCCAGCAGTTTAGGGGTTCTTGGCACTGAAGCTTTCTTT.

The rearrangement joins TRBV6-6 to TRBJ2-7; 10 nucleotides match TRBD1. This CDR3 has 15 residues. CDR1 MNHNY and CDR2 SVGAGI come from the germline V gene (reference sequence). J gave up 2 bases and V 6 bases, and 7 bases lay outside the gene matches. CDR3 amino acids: CASSDGTGVTYEQYF. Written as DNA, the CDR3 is TGTGCCAGCAGCGACGGGACAGGGGTTACCTACGAGCAGTACTTC.

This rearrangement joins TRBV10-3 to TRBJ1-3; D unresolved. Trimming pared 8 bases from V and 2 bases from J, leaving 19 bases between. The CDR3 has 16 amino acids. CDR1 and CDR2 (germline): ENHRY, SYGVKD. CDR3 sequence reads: CAISLGRLITGNTIYF. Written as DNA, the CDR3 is TGTGCCATCTCCTTAGGGCGGCTCATCACTGGAAACACCATATATTTT.

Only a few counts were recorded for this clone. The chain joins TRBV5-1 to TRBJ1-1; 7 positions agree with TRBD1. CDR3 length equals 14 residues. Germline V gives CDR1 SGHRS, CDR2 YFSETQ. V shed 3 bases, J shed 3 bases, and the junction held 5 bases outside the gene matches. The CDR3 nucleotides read TGCGCCAGCAGCTGGGGGGACAGTCACACTGAAGCTTTCTTT. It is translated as CASSWGDSHTEAFF.

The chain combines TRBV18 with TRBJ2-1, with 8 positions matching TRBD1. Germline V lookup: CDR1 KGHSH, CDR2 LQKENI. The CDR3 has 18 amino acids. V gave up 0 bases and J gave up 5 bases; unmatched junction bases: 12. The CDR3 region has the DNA TGTGCCAGCTCACCACCGAAAGCCCCGGGGACAGGTCACAATGAGCAGTTCTTC. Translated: CASSPPKAPGTGHNEQFF.

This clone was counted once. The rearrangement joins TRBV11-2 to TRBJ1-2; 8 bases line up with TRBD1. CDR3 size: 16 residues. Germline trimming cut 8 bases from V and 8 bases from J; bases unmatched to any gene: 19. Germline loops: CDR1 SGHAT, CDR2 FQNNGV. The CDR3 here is CASLVLKPGGWGGYTF. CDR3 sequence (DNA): TGTGCCAGCCTCGTTTTAAAACCAGGGGGCTGGGGCGGCTACACCTTC.

The CDR3 here is CASSQSGTAGNTIYF. For the CDR3, the DNA is TGTGCCAGCAGCCAATCGGGGACAGCTGGAAACACCATATATTTT. V is TRBV16 and J is TRBJ1-3, with 7 bases that match TRBD1. J lost 2 bases, V lost 0 bases, and 1 base had no gene match. The CDR3 is 15 amino acids. Germline lookup yields CDR1 KGHSY and CDR2 FQNENV.

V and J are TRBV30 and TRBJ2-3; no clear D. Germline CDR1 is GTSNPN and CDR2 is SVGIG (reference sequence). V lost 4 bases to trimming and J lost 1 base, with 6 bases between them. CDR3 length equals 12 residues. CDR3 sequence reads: CAWTPGTDTQYF. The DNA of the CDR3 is TGTGCCTGGACCCCTGGCACAGATACGCAGTATTTT.